A selection of T cell receptor beta chains follows, all from one sample in a study of T cell responses to AZD1222 COVID-19 vaccine. Assay: immunoSEQ multiplex PCR; the TCRdb copy retains only in-frame clones and omits some. There are about 48,000 clones in the sample; approximately 83% occur only once, and approximately 7% lies in the top ten. The input for sequencing was peripheral blood, taken 28 days after the second AZD1222 dose. These receptors were taken from an adult who received the AZD1222 COVID-19 vaccine. CDR3s include the opening cysteine and the closing phenylalanine or tryptophan. A D gene is named only where the DNA matches it firmly. Not every row has a clone size; where given, it reads once, few, many or a size class.

d_call: TRBD1
clone_size: NA
v_call: TRBV5-1
j_call: TRBJ1-1
cdr3_nt: TGCGCCAGCAGAGGGACAGGGAGGAACACTGAAGCTTTCTTT
cdr3_aa: CASRGTGRNTEAFF

d_call: NA
clone_size: NA
v_call: TRBV11-3
j_call: TRBJ1-1
cdr3_nt: TGTGCCAGCAGCTCCCGAGGATATGTGGGAACTGAAGCTTTCTTT
cdr3_aa: CASSSRGYVGTEAFF

d_call: NA
clone_size: NA
v_call: TRBV11-2
j_call: TRBJ1-6
cdr3_nt: TGTGCCAGCAGCTTAGATTTGAATTCACCCCTCCACTTT
cdr3_aa: CASSLDLNSPLHF

d_call: TRBD1
clone_size: NA
v_call: TRBV18
j_call: TRBJ1-1
cdr3_nt: TGTGCCAGCGCGGGACAGGCGAACACTGAAGCTTTCTTT
cdr3_aa: CASAGQANTEAFF

d_call: NA
clone_size: NA
v_call: TRBV19
j_call: TRBJ1-4
cdr3_nt: TGTGCCAGTAGTATCGGCAGGGGTAATGAAAAACTGTTTTTT
cdr3_aa: CASSIGRGNEKLFF

d_call: NA
clone_size: few
v_call: TRBV2
j_call: TRBJ2-1
cdr3_nt: TGTGCCAGCAGTGAGAACCCTCTCGCGGGCGAAAAATACAATGAGCAGTTCTTC
cdr3_aa: CASSENPLAGEKYNEQFF

d_call: NA
clone_size: NA
v_call: TRBV13
j_call: TRBJ2-1
cdr3_nt: TGTGCCAGCAGCTTATCGTCTGGGGCTCCTCGGGCCGACGAGCAGTTCTTC
cdr3_aa: CASSLSSGAPRADEQFF

d_call: NA
clone_size: NA
v_call: TRBV5-1
j_call: TRBJ2-1
cdr3_nt: TGCGCCAGCAGCACCGTCGCCGGGAGCTACAATGAGCAGTTCTTC
cdr3_aa: CASSTVAGSYNEQFF

d_call: NA
clone_size: once
v_call: TRBV6-2/TRBV6-3
j_call: TRBJ1-5
cdr3_nt: TGTGCCAGCAGTTACATTTTGCAGGGCGGAGGGGGAGGCAATCAGCCCCAGCATTTT
cdr3_aa: CASSYILQGGGGGNQPQHF

d_call: TRBD1
clone_size: NA
v_call: TRBV19
j_call: TRBJ2-1
cdr3_nt: TGTGCCAGTAGTAAGGGACAGGCCTATGAGCAGTTCTTC
cdr3_aa: CASSKGQAYEQFF

d_call: NA
clone_size: NA
v_call: TRBV7-2
j_call: TRBJ1-5
cdr3_nt: TGTGCCAGCAGCTTCAGGGGTTGGAATCAGCCCCAGCATTTT
cdr3_aa: CASSFRGWNQPQHF

d_call: TRBD1
clone_size: NA
v_call: TRBV5-1
j_call: TRBJ2-1
cdr3_nt: TGCGCCAGCAGCTCAGGACAGGGGACCTACAATGAGCAGTTCTTC
cdr3_aa: CASSSGQGTYNEQFF

d_call: NA
clone_size: once
v_call: TRBV24-1
j_call: TRBJ2-6
cdr3_nt: TGTGCCACCAGTGAGGTTGGTGGGGCCAACGTCCTGACTTTC
cdr3_aa: CATSEVGGANVLTF

d_call: TRBD2
clone_size: few
v_call: TRBV28
j_call: TRBJ2-3
cdr3_nt: TGTGCCAGCTCCGGGGGAGGGGCAGATACGCAGTATTTT
cdr3_aa: CASSGGGADTQYF

d_call: TRBD1
clone_size: NA
v_call: TRBV7-6
j_call: TRBJ2-2
cdr3_nt: TGTGCCAGCAGCTTAGCGGCAGGGGGCGATACCGGGGAGCTGTTTTTT
cdr3_aa: CASSLAAGGDTGELFF

d_call: NA
clone_size: NA
v_call: TRBV20-1
j_call: TRBJ1-2
cdr3_nt: TGCAGTGCTCGACTGAGGGAGGGCTACACCTTC
cdr3_aa: CSARLREGYTF

d_call: NA
clone_size: NA
v_call: TRBV30
j_call: TRBJ1-3
cdr3_nt: TGTGCCTGGAGTAATGGTCGACAGGTTACTGGAAACACCATATATTTT
cdr3_aa: CAWSNGRQVTGNTIYF

d_call: TRBD1
clone_size: NA
v_call: TRBV7-7
j_call: TRBJ1-1
cdr3_nt: TGTGCCAGCAGGACTTGGCAGGGGGTAGAGGACACTGAAGCTTTCTTT
cdr3_aa: CASRTWQGVEDTEAFF

d_call: NA
clone_size: NA
v_call: TRBV21-1
j_call: TRBJ2-7
cdr3_nt: TGTGCCAGCAGCAGCCTTTGGACGGAGACCTACGAGCAGTACTTC
cdr3_aa: CASSSLWTETYEQYF

d_call: NA
clone_size: NA
v_call: TRBV11-2
j_call: TRBJ2-7
cdr3_nt: TGTGCCAGCAGCTTTGGCAGGCACGAGCAGTACTTC
cdr3_aa: CASSFGRHEQYF

d_call: NA
clone_size: once
v_call: TRBV27
j_call: TRBJ2-7
cdr3_nt: TGTGCCAGCAGTGCCAGGGTGCACGCCGAGCAGTACTTC
cdr3_aa: CASSARVHAEQYF

d_call: TRBD1
clone_size: NA
v_call: TRBV28
j_call: TRBJ2-2
cdr3_nt: TGTGCCACGGGACAGGGCGTGACCGGGGAGCTGTTTTTT
cdr3_aa: CATGQGVTGELFF

d_call: NA
clone_size: NA
v_call: TRBV4-2
j_call: TRBJ1-5
cdr3_nt: TGTGCCAGCAGCCAAGACCACGGTCAGCCCCAGCATTTT
cdr3_aa: CASSQDHGQPQHF

d_call: TRBD1
clone_size: NA
v_call: TRBV6-5
j_call: TRBJ2-1
cdr3_nt: TGTGCCAGCCGGACAGGTAGAACAGACAATGAGCAGTTCTTC
cdr3_aa: CASRTGRTDNEQFF

d_call: TRBD1
clone_size: NA
v_call: TRBV10-2
j_call: TRBJ1-6
cdr3_nt: TGCGCCAGCAGCTCATTCAGGGGGACGGGTAATTCACCCCTCCACTTT
cdr3_aa: CASSSFRGTGNSPLHF

d_call: TRBD2
clone_size: NA
v_call: TRBV27
j_call: TRBJ2-1
cdr3_nt: TGTGCCAGCAGTTTAGCTCTAGCGGGAGCAGATGAGCAGTTCTTC
cdr3_aa: CASSLALAGADEQFF

d_call: TRBD1
clone_size: NA
v_call: TRBV5-6
j_call: TRBJ1-2
cdr3_nt: TGTGCCAGCAGGCTTAAGGGACAGATCGTCTATGGCTACACCTTC
cdr3_aa: CASRLKGQIVYGYTF

d_call: TRBD2
clone_size: NA
v_call: TRBV19
j_call: TRBJ2-1
cdr3_nt: TGTGCCAGTAGTATCGGGACTAGCGGGAGTACGGATGAGCAGTTCTTC
cdr3_aa: CASSIGTSGSTDEQFF

d_call: NA
clone_size: NA
v_call: TRBV29-1
j_call: TRBJ2-5
cdr3_nt: TGCAGCGCCCCTTTGCTGGGAGAGACCCAGTACTTC
cdr3_aa: CSAPLLGETQYF

d_call: NA
clone_size: NA
v_call: TRBV27
j_call: TRBJ1-5
cdr3_nt: TGTGCCAGCACTTCAGGAGCCCCCAATCAGCCCCAGCATTTT
cdr3_aa: CASTSGAPNQPQHF

d_call: NA
clone_size: NA
v_call: TRBV19
j_call: TRBJ2-1
cdr3_nt: TGTGCCAGTAGTAACCCAGCCAATGTGGATGAGCAGTTCTTC
cdr3_aa: CASSNPANVDEQFF

d_call: NA
clone_size: NA
v_call: TRBV7-9
j_call: TRBJ2-3
cdr3_nt: TGTGCCAGCAGCCCAGACAGTTCCACAGATACGCAGTATTTT
cdr3_aa: CASSPDSSTDTQYF

d_call: TRBD1
clone_size: NA
v_call: TRBV27
j_call: TRBJ1-4
cdr3_nt: TGTGCCAGCAGTTTATCCCCGGACAGGGGGCGAGAAAAACTGTTTTTT
cdr3_aa: CASSLSPDRGREKLFF

d_call: TRBD1
clone_size: NA
v_call: TRBV7-9
j_call: TRBJ2-3
cdr3_nt: TGTGCCAGCAGCCAGGGGGCAGATACGCAGTATTTT
cdr3_aa: CASSQGADTQYF

d_call: NA
clone_size: once
v_call: TRBV27
j_call: TRBJ1-1
cdr3_nt: TGTGCCAGCAGTGTCACGGGGTGGGCCGAAGCTTTCTTT
cdr3_aa: CASSVTGWAEAFF

d_call: TRBD2
clone_size: NA
v_call: TRBV9
j_call: TRBJ2-3
cdr3_nt: TGTGCCAGCAGCGTAGATCTAGCGGGAGGGGTCACAGATACGCAGTATTTT
cdr3_aa: CASSVDLAGGVTDTQYF

d_call: NA
clone_size: NA
v_call: TRBV10-2
j_call: TRBJ1-2
cdr3_nt: TGCGCCAGCAGTCCGTCGGAAAACTATGGCTACACCTTC
cdr3_aa: CASSPSENYGYTF

d_call: TRBD1
clone_size: few
v_call: TRBV19
j_call: TRBJ2-1
cdr3_nt: TGTGCCAGTAGTATACTAGGGACAGGGTACAATGAGCAGTTCTTC
cdr3_aa: CASSILGTGYNEQFF

d_call: NA
clone_size: NA
v_call: TRBV28
j_call: TRBJ1-5
cdr3_nt: TGTGCCAGCAGTAACTTCTATAGCAATCAGCCCCAGCATTTT
cdr3_aa: CASSNFYSNQPQHF

d_call: TRBD2
clone_size: NA
v_call: TRBV29-1
j_call: TRBJ2-7
cdr3_nt: TGCAGCGTTGACTCCCAGCGGGGGAGCTCCTACGAGCAGTACTTC
cdr3_aa: CSVDSQRGSSYEQYF

d_call: TRBD1
clone_size: few
v_call: TRBV30
j_call: TRBJ1-2
cdr3_nt: TGTGCCTGGAGTAGGGCAGGGGGCGCTAACTATGGCTACACCTTC
cdr3_aa: CAWSRAGGANYGYTF

d_call: TRBD2
clone_size: NA
v_call: TRBV6-1
j_call: TRBJ2-7
cdr3_nt: TGTGCCAGCAGCGAGCGGGAGCGGTTCGACGAGCAGTACTTC
cdr3_aa: CASSERERFDEQYF

d_call: TRBD1
clone_size: NA
v_call: TRBV30
j_call: TRBJ1-5
cdr3_nt: TGTGCCTGGAGCCATGGGACAGCGTATAGCAATCAGCCCCAGCATTTT
cdr3_aa: CAWSHGTAYSNQPQHF

d_call: NA
clone_size: NA
v_call: TRBV4-1
j_call: TRBJ1-5
cdr3_nt: TGCGCCAGCAGCCCTTATGGATACGGGCAGCCCCAGCATTTT
cdr3_aa: CASSPYGYGQPQHF

d_call: NA
clone_size: NA
v_call: TRBV6-5
j_call: TRBJ2-3
cdr3_nt: TGTGCCAGCAGTAGAGGGTCTATCACAGATACGCAGTATTTT
cdr3_aa: CASSRGSITDTQYF

d_call: TRBD2
clone_size: NA
v_call: TRBV5-4
j_call: TRBJ2-3
cdr3_nt: TGTGCCAGCAGCAGGCGTAGCGGGTCAGGCACAGATACGCAGTATTTT
cdr3_aa: CASSRRSGSGTDTQYF

d_call: TRBD1
clone_size: NA
v_call: TRBV3-1/TRBV3-2
j_call: TRBJ2-1
cdr3_nt: TGTGCCAGCAGCCAATATACAGGGGAAGTTGGAAGGAATGAGCAGTTCTTC
cdr3_aa: CASSQYTGEVGRNEQFF

d_call: NA
clone_size: once
v_call: TRBV6-5
j_call: TRBJ1-6
cdr3_nt: TGTGCCAGCACCAGCAATTCACCCCTCCACTTT
cdr3_aa: CASTSNSPLHF

d_call: TRBD1
clone_size: NA
v_call: TRBV14
j_call: TRBJ1-2
cdr3_nt: TGTGCCAGCAGCCAAGAGGGACAGGGGGTTTATGGCTACACCTTC
cdr3_aa: CASSQEGQGVYGYTF

d_call: TRBD1
clone_size: once
v_call: TRBV4-3
j_call: TRBJ2-5
cdr3_nt: TGCGCCAGCAGCCAAGGGACAGGGAAACGAGAGACCCAGTACTTC
cdr3_aa: CASSQGTGKRETQYF

d_call: NA
clone_size: NA
v_call: TRBV21-1
j_call: TRBJ2-1
cdr3_nt: TGTGCCAGCAGCAAAGGGGGGAGCGTAAACACGAACAATGAGCAGTTCTTC
cdr3_aa: CASSKGGSVNTNNEQFF

d_call: NA
clone_size: NA
v_call: TRBV28
j_call: TRBJ1-3
cdr3_nt: TGTGCCAGCAGAGCCACCTCCCGGTGGTCTGGAAACACCATATATTTT
cdr3_aa: CASRATSRWSGNTIYF